Described below is a single TCR beta chain sequence and its context. The sample is drawn from a study of Ad26.COV2.S vaccination and SARS-CoV-2 variants. About the research overall: Trial arm assignment for the donor was COV1001 Ad26.COV2.S. The study gave Ad26.COV2.S intramuscularly, once or twice 56 days apart.

Treatment noted: some 19 received Ad26.COV2.S at low or high dose, single or two shots; 5 received placebo; per-sample allocation not given. The samples date from day 63 after the first vaccine or placebo injection. The assay was immunoSEQ multiplex PCR, and TCRdb's table has in-frame clones only and misses some. The sample lists 400,000 to 500,000 clones, more than 75% occurring once. The V and J ends lost 1 base and 2 bases respectively, with 8 bases between them. The germline V gene encodes CDR1 LNHNV and CDR2 YYDKDF (reference sequence). The CDR3 totals 14 residues. This clonotype was sampled from a person aged 18-60 years who received the Ad26.COV2.S COVID-19 vaccine or a placebo. The sequencing here drew on peripheral blood, taken in a trial of Ad26.COV2.S vaccine versus placebo. This chain joins TRBV15 and TRBJ1-2, with D unclear. CDR3 nucleotides: TGTGCCACCAGCAGAGGGGGTATCAACTATGGCTACACCTTC. This translates into CATSRGGINYGYTF.